This T cell receptor beta chain is from a study of T cell responses to AZD1222 COVID-19 vaccine. Notes on the study in general: Nearly half of spike-specific TCRs reportedly target variant regions that are unmutated in the B.1.351 and B.1.1.7 variants.

Details on this clone: The antigen remains undetermined.

The data were produced by immunoSEQ multiplex PCR, yet TCRdb's version contains in-frame clones alone and is incomplete. Among fewer than 140,000 clones listed, roughly 90% were seen once. The CDR3 covers 13 residues. Germline CDR1 reads SNHLY; CDR2 reads FYNNEI. Trimming cost V 6 bases and J 0 bases, with 6 bases left between them. The specimen comprised peripheral blood, sampled on day 0 of AZD1222 vaccination. This chain joins TRBV2 and TRBJ1-3; D not certain. The TCR originated in an adult in good health. CDR3 in DNA: TGTGCCAGCAGGCGTGACTCTGGAAACACCATATATTTT. Translating gives CASRRDSGNTIYF.